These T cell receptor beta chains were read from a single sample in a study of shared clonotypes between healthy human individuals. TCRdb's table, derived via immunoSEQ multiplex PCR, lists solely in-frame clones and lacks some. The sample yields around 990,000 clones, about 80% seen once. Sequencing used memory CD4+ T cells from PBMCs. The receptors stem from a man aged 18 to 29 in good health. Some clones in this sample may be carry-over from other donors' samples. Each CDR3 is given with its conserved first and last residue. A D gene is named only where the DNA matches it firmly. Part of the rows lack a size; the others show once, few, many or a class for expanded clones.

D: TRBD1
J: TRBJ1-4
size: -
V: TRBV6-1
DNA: TGTGCCAGCAGTGGACTGGGACAGTCGGGGGATGAAAAACTGTTTTTT
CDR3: CASSGLGQSGDEKLFF

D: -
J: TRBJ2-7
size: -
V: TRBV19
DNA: TGTGCCAGTAGTATCACGAAGGGATACGAGCAGTACTTC
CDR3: CASSITKGYEQYF

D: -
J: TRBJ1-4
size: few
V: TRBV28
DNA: TGTGCCAGCTTTCCGGGCTCGGCAACTAATGAAAAACTGTTTTTT
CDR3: CASFPGSATNEKLFF

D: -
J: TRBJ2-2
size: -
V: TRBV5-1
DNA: TGCGCCAGCAGCCGTAGCCCCGACGGGGAGCTGTTTTTT
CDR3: CASSRSPDGELFF

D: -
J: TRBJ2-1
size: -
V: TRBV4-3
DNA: TGCGCCAGCAGCCATAGCGTGATCTCCTACAATGAGCAGTTCTTC
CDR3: CASSHSVISYNEQFF

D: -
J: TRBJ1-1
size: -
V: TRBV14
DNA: TGTGCCAGCAGCCAAGAACGGGGAGTCACTGAAGCTTTCTTT
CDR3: CASSQERGVTEAFF

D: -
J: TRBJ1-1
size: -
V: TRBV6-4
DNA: TGTGCCAGCAGTGAAGGGGGGGGTAGGAGTGAAGCTTTCTTT
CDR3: CASSEGGGRSEAFF

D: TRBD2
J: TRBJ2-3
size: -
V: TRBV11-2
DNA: TGTGCCAGCAGCTTCAGCGGGGGGGGTGCAGATACGCAGTATTTT
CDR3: CASSFSGGGADTQYF

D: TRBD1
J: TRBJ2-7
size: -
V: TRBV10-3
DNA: TGTGCCACCCTTGGGACAGGAGACTACGAGCAGTACTTC
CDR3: CATLGTGDYEQYF

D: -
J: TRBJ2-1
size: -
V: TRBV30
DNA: TGTGCCTGGAAAGGGAGTAGGGGGGAGTTGGGTAATGAGCAGTTCTTC
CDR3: CAWKGSRGELGNEQFF

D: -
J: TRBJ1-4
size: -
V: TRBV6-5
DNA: TGTGCCAGCAGTTACTCCGGTGCAACTAATGAAAAACTGTTTTTT
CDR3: CASSYSGATNEKLFF

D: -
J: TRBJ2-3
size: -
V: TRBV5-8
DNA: TGTGCCAGCAGCTGGACGGGGCCTGGGGATACGCAGTATTTT
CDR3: CASSWTGPGDTQYF

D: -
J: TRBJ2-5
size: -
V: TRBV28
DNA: TGTGCCACCGCGAGATCTGGTAGGGTTGGAGAGACCCAGTACTTC
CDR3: CATARSGRVGETQYF

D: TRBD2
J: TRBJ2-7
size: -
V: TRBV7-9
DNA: TGTGCCAGCAGGAGCGGGAGGGATTCCTACGAGCAGTACTTC
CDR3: CASRSGRDSYEQYF

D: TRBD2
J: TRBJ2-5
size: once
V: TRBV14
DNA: TGTGCCAGCAGCCCTCCAAGCGGGAGGGTGGAGACCCAGTACTTC
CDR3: CASSPPSGRVETQYF

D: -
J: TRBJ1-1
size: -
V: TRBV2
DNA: TGTGCCAGCAGGGGTGGGTCCGAGGACACTGAAGCTTTCTTT
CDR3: CASRGGSEDTEAFF

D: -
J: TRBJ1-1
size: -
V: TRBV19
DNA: TGTGCCAGTAACCCCACCTGGCTCATGAACACTGAAGCTTTCTTT
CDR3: CASNPTWLMNTEAFF

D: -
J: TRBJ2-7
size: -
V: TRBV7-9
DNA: TGTGCCAGCAGCTTTGATACTACCCGATCCTACGAGCAGTACTTC
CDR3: CASSFDTTRSYEQYF

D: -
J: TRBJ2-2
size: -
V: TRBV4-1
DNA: TGCGCCAGCAGCCACATGGGAAACCTGGGGATACCGGGGGAGCTGTTTTTT
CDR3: CASSHMGNLGIPGELFF

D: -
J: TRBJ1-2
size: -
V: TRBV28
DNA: TGTGCCACCTCCCGCGGGCATTCGGGCGGCTACACCTTC
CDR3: CATSRGHSGGYTF

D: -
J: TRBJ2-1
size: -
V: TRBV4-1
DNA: TGCGCCAGCAGCCAAGTTGGGTGGGGAAGGGCTGAGCAGTTCTTC
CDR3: CASSQVGWGRAEQFF

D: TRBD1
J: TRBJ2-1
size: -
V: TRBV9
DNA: TGTGCCAGCAGCGTAGTAGGACAGGGTAACAATGAGCAGTTCTTC
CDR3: CASSVVGQGNNEQFF

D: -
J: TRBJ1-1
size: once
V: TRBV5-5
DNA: TGTGCCAGCAGCTTCATTCATCCAGGTAACACTGAAGCTTTCTTT
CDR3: CASSFIHPGNTEAFF

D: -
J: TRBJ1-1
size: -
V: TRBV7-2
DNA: TGTGCCAGCAGTCGGGGACGGAGGGGGACTGAAGCTTTCTTT
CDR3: CASSRGRRGTEAFF

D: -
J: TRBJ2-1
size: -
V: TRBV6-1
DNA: TGTGCCAGCAGTGAGTTAGGAGGGTACCACAATGAGCAGTTCTTC
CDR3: CASSELGGYHNEQFF

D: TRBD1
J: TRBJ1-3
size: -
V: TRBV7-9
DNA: TGTGCCAGCAGACCCACCGACAGGGTCTATGGAAACACCATATATTTT
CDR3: CASRPTDRVYGNTIYF

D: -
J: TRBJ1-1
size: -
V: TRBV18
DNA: TGTGCCAGCTCACTGCAGAACACTGAAGCTTTCTTT
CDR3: CASSLQNTEAFF

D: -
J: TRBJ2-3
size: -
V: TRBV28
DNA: TGTGCCAGCAGTCTTAGAGCGGTTGGTACGCAGTATTTT
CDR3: CASSLRAVGTQYF

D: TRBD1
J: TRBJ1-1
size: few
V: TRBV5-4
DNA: TGTGCCAGCAACCGTGGGACAGGGGATCTGGGGGCTTTCTTT
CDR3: CASNRGTGDLGAFF

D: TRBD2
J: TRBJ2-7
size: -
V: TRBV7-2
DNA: TGTGCCAGCAGCTTTCAGATAGCGGGTGCGGACGAGCAGTACTTC
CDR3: CASSFQIAGADEQYF

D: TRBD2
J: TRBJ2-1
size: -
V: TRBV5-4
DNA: TGTGCCAGCAGCTTGGAGTTAGCGGGAGGGCCCGATGAGCAGTTCTTC
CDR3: CASSLELAGGPDEQFF

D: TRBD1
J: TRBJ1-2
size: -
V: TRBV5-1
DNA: TGCGCCAGCAGCGTGGGACAGGGATTATATGGCTACACCTTC
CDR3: CASSVGQGLYGYTF

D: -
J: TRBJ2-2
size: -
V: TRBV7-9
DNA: TGTGCCAGCCCCCCCAGCGGGGAGCTGTTTTTT
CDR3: CASPPSGELFF

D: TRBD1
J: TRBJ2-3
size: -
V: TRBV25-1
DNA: TGTGCCAGCAGCGACAGGGTTAAAGATACGCAGTATTTT
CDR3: CASSDRVKDTQYF

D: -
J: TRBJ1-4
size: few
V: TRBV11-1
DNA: TGTGCCAGCAGCCGGGACCCGAATGAAAAACTGTTTTTT
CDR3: CASSRDPNEKLFF

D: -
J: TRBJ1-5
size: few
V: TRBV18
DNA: TGTGCCAGCTCGTTGGGGCAATCTAAAAATCAGCCCCAGCATTTT
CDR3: CASSLGQSKNQPQHF

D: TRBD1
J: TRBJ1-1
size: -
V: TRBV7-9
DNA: TGTGCCAGCAGCCGACAGGGTGGGAACACTGAAGCTTTCTTT
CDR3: CASSRQGGNTEAFF

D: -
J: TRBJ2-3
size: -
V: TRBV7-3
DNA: TGTGCCAGCAGCTTTAACGGGCGGGACGATACGCAGTATTTT
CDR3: CASSFNGRDDTQYF

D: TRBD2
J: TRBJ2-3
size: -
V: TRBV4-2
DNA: TGTGCCAGCAGCCCCCACCCGGGACTAGCGGAAGATACGCAGTATTTT
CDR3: CASSPHPGLAEDTQYF

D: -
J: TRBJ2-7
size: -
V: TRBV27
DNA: TGTGCCAGCAGCCATAAGTACGAGCAGTACTTC
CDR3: CASSHKYEQYF

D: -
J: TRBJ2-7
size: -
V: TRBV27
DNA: TGTGCCAGCAGTTTATCAATTGGCGGAGGTGCACCCTACGAGCAGTACTTC
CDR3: CASSLSIGGGAPYEQYF

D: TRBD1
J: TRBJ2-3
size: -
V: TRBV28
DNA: TGTGCCAGCAGTTTGATCAGGGGGCGCACAGATACGCAGTATTTT
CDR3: CASSLIRGRTDTQYF

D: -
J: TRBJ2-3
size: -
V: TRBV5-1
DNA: TGCGCCAGCAGCTTGGGGCAGCTTAACACAGATACGCAGTATTTT
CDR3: CASSLGQLNTDTQYF

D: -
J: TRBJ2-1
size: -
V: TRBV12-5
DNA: TGTGCTAGTGGGCTCGAAGGTGTGTGGGCCACCTACAATGAGCAGTTCTTC
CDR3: CASGLEGVWATYNEQFF

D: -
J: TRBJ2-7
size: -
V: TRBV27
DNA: TGTGCCAGCAGTTTAACGGGAGCCCCCCGCGAGCAGTACTTC
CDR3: CASSLTGAPREQYF

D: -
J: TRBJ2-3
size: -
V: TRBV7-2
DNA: TGTGCCAGCAAGCTTAGATCGGCCACAGATACGCAGTATTTT
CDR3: CASKLRSATDTQYF

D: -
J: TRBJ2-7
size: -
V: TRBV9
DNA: TGTGCCAGCAGCGCCGCCCCTTCGGGGGAGCAGTACTTC
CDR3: CASSAAPSGEQYF

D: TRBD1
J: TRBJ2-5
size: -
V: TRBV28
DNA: TGTGCCAGCAGACCCCAGGGGGCGGGTCAAGAGACCCAGTACTTC
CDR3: CASRPQGAGQETQYF

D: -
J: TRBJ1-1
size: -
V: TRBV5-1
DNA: TGCGCCAGCAGTTTAGGGGCAGGATTGAACACTGAAGCTTTCTTT
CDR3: CASSLGAGLNTEAFF

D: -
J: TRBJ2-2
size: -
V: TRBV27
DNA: TGTGCCAGCAGTTTGGCACAGGCAACCGGGGAGCTGTTTTTT
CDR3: CASSLAQATGELFF

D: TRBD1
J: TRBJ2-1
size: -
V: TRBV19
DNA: TGTGCCAGTAGTATTATGAGGGGACAGGGAGTTAACAATGAGCAGTTCTTC
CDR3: CASSIMRGQGVNNEQFF

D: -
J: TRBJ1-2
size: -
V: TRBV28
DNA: TGTGCCAGCAGTGGGGGAGGCCCCGCGGCAGGCTACACCTTC
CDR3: CASSGGGPAAGYTF